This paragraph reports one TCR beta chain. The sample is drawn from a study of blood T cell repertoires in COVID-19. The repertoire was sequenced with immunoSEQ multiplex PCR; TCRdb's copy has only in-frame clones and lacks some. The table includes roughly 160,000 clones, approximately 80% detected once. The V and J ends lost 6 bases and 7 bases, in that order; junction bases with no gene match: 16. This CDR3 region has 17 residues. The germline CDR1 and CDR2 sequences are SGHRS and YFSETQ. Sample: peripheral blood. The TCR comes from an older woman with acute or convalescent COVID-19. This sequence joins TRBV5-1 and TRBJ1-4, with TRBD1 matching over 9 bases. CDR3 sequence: CASTALPPQGASEKLFF. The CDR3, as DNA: TGCGCCAGCACGGCTTTGCCTCCACAGGGGGCGAGTGAAAAACTGTTTTTT.